The TCR beta chain described here comes from a study of CD8+ T cells in alopecia areata. Study-wide results and limits: In scalp samples, resident alphabeta T cells of normal skin are also sequenced. Significant decreases in scalp clonality and expanded CD8+ clones followed tofacitinib treatment. Numerous expanded lesional clones remained in scalp and blood during tofacitinib.

Turning to this clone: Its matching antigen is unknown.

Germline V gives CDR1 MNHEY, CDR2 SVGAGI. The CDR3 contains 15 residues. V lost 7 bases, J lost 6 bases, and 9 bases stayed unmatched. TCR sequencing used cDNA made by reverse transcription of extracted RNA. Assay used: immunoSEQ multiplex PCR; TCRdb lists only in-frame clones, some missing. Here the sample spans about 250,000 clones, 60% being singletons. The treatment is: oral pan-JAK inhibitor, 5-10 mg twice daily. The chain joins TRBV6-5 to TRBJ2-2; TRBD1 aligns across 9 bases. The sequence was collected from a human donor with alopecia areata. The source was CD4+ T cells sorted from blood, collected at week 52, from a patient treated with tofacitinib. CDR3: CASNAGTGFSGELFF. The CDR3, as DNA: TGTGCCAGCAATGCCGGGACAGGGTTCTCCGGGGAGCTGTTTTTT.